This T cell receptor (beta chain) was profiled in a study of CD4 T cell repertoires in COVID-19. Mild-to-severe COVID-19 survivors were the donors. Libraries were prepared by immunoSEQ multiplex PCR; TCRdb keeps only in-frame clonotypes and omits some of them. Among about 75,000 clones listed, about four fifths were seen once. CDR3 length equals 15 residues. This sequence joins TRBV21-1 and TRBJ2-1. TRBV21-1 is a pseudogene segment. This TCR was sampled from a human donor who had COVID-19. The sequenced sample was CD4+ T cells from peripheral blood, obtained after recovery from COVID-19. The CDR3 here is CASSLRPKGNTEQFF. DNA for the CDR3: TGTGCCAGCAGCCTAAGGCCCAAAGGGAATACTGAGCAGTTCTTC.